Listed below are T cell receptor beta chains from one sample, sequenced in a study of post-analysis software for immune sequencing data. TCRdb itself ran the PCR reads through MiXCR, one entry per CDR3 protein. This sample has approximately 770,000 distinct CDR3 sequences, with roughly 46% found just once. Sequences were obtained from blood. The receptors originated from a girl aged 5-17 years with multiple sclerosis. CDR3s include the opening cysteine and the closing phenylalanine or tryptophan. D genes are given only for firm matches. Some rows mark clone size as missing; the rest say once, few, many or name a class of expanded clone.

V gene	clone size	D gene	J gene	CDR3 DNA	CDR3 protein
TRBV6-4	NA	NA	TRBJ2-6	TGTGCCGGCAGTGACAACTCTGGGGCCAACGTCCTGACTTTC	CAGSDNSGANVLTF
TRBV6-1	NA	NA	TRBJ2-1	TGTGCCAGCTCCGCTGCAGCGTACAATGAGCAGTTCTTC	CASSAAAYNEQFF
TRBV27	NA	NA	TRBJ2-3	TGTGCCAGCAGTCCCCTACCGGTTGGGGCGGGCACAGATACGCAGTATTTT	CASSPLPVGAGTDTQYF
TRBV28	many	TRBD2	TRBJ2-7	TGTGCCAGCAGTTTTACGGGAGGGCTCACTCGGGAGCAGTACTTC	CASSFTGGLTREQYF
TRBV20-1	NA	TRBD2	TRBJ2-7	TGCAGTTACTACGTTATTAGCGGGGTCTACGAGCAGTACTTC	CSYYVISGVYEQYF
TRBV12-3/TRBV12-4	few	TRBD2	TRBJ2-7	TGTGCCAGCAGTTTATGGCTAGCGGGCGGAGACGAGCAGTACTTC	CASSLWLAGGDEQYF
TRBV20-1	NA	TRBD1	TRBJ2-3	TGCAGTGCCCTCCGGGACAGGGGCACAGATACGCAGTATTTT	CSALRDRGTDTQYF
TRBV2	NA	NA	TRBJ2-5	TGTGCCAGCAGTGGGGACTGGGACAGTCCTAAAGAGACCCAGTACTTC	CASSGDWDSPKETQYF
TRBV20-1	NA	NA	TRBJ2-7	TGCAGTGCTAGAGATCGGGCCGCCCGGGAGCAGTACTTC	CSARDRAAREQYF
TRBV20-1	NA	TRBD1	TRBJ2-7	TGCAGTGCTCGGGACAGGTTAACCTCCTACGAGCAGTACTTC	CSARDRLTSYEQYF
TRBV7-2	NA	NA	TRBJ2-2	TGTGCCAGCAGCTCCGCCTACGGGGGGCGCACCGGGGAGCTGTTTTTT	CASSSAYGGRTGELFF
TRBV5-4	NA	TRBD1	TRBJ1-2	TGTGCCAGCAGCCCGTGGGGGTCAGGGGGAAATGTCTATGGCTACACCTTC	CASSPWGSGGNVYGYTF
TRBV5-1	few	NA	TRBJ2-1	TGCGCCAGCAGCGCACACGGGGTAGAAGGGATCAATGAGCAGTTCTTC	CASSAHGVEGINEQFF
TRBV29-1	few	TRBD1	TRBJ2-7	TGCAGCGTTGAAGATTATAAGGACAGGGGCTACGAGCAGTACTTC	CSVEDYKDRGYEQYF
TRBV20-1	NA	TRBD1	TRBJ1-2	TGCAGTGCTAAGCAGGGGGAGGCTGGCTACACCTTC	CSAKQGEAGYTF
TRBV29-1	few	NA	TRBJ2-7	TGCAGCGGCCGGGACCAGACCTCCTACGAGCAGTACTTC	CSGRDQTSYEQYF
TRBV29-1	NA	NA	TRBJ2-7	TGCAGCGTTGTGAGCGTCGAGAGGCGGGACGAGCAGTACTTC	CSVVSVERRDEQYF
TRBV4-1	few	NA	TRBJ2-1	TGCGCCAGCAGCCAAGGTCTACTTAGGACGAGCTCCTACAATGAGCAGTTCTTC	CASSQGLLRTSSYNEQFF
TRBV14	NA	NA	TRBJ2-7	TGTGCCAGCAGCCAAGATGTGGGCCAATCCTACGAGCAGTACTTC	CASSQDVGQSYEQYF
TRBV6-5	NA	TRBD2	TRBJ2-1	TGTGCCAGCAGTTACTCGGCTAGCGGGAGTCCCCATGAGCAGTTCTTC	CASSYSASGSPHEQFF
TRBV29-1	NA	TRBD1	TRBJ1-1	TGCAGCGCCTCGGCAGGGGGCAACACTGAAGCTTTCTTT	CSASAGGNTEAFF
TRBV12-3/TRBV12-4	NA	NA	TRBJ1-2	TGTGCCAGCAGTTCCGGGACATTCCATGGCTACACCTTC	CASSSGTFHGYTF
TRBV20-1	NA	TRBD1	TRBJ2-7	TGCAGTGCTAGAGACACCGGGACAGAACCTTACGAGCAGTACTTC	CSARDTGTEPYEQYF
TRBV4-2	few	TRBD1	TRBJ1-2	TGTGCCAGCAGCCCAGGACAGGAATCGAGGGGCTACACCTTC	CASSPGQESRGYTF
TRBV12-5	NA	TRBD2	TRBJ2-7	TGTGCTAGTGGTCCAAATAGACTAGCGGATACCTACGAGCAGTACTTC	CASGPNRLADTYEQYF
TRBV12-3/TRBV12-4	NA	NA	TRBJ2-1	TGTGCCACTCATACGTCGGGGAGGCCCGGGGATGAGCAGTTCTTC	CATHTSGRPGDEQFF
TRBV12-3/TRBV12-4	few	NA	TRBJ2-3	TGTGCCAGCAGTTTTCGACATCCGAGCACAGATACGCAGTATTTT	CASSFRHPSTDTQYF
TRBV28	few	TRBD1	TRBJ2-7	TGTGCCAGCAGTTCACCGGACAGGGCGAGCGAGCAGTACTTC	CASSSPDRASEQYF
TRBV27	few	TRBD1	TRBJ1-2	TGTGCCAGCAGTACGACAGGGTCCGGCTATGGCTACACCTTC	CASSTTGSGYGYTF
TRBV12-3/TRBV12-4	NA	TRBD2	TRBJ2-5	TGTGCCAGCAGTAAACTCGGACTAGCCACCCAGTACTTC	CASSKLGLATQYF
TRBV20-1	NA	NA	TRBJ2-4	TGCAGTGCTAGGAATTCCGGGAGCCCCGAAAACATTCAGTACTTC	CSARNSGSPENIQYF